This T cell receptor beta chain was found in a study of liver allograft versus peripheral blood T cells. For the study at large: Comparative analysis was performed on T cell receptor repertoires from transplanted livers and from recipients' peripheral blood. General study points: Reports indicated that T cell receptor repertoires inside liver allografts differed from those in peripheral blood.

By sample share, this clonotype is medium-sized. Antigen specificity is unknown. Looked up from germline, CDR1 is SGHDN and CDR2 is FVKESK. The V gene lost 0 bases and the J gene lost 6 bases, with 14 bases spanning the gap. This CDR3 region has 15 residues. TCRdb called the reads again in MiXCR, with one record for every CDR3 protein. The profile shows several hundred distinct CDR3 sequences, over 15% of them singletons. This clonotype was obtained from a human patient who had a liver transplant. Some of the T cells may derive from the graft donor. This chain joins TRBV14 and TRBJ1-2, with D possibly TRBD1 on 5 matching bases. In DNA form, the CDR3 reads TGTGCCAGCAGCCAAGATAGGGGCAGGGTCCATGGCTACACCTTC. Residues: CASSQDRGRVHGYTF.